The sequence of this T cell receptor beta chain was determined in a study of technical replicates of blood from several donors. V gave up 0 bases and J gave up 5 bases; unmatched junction bases: 4. The CDR3 contains 15 residues. Germline loops: CDR1 SGHVS, CDR2 FNYEAQ. Assay used: immunoSEQ multiplex PCR; TCRdb lists only in-frame clones, some missing. The profile shows roughly 14,000 clones, 70% to 90% of them singletons. The TCR originated in a human donor in good health. The rearrangement uses TRBV7-6 and TRBJ2-7, with 10 nucleotides matching TRBD2. The sample taken for sequencing was PBMCs. CDR3 bases: TGTGCCAGCAGCTTAGCGCTGACTAGCGGGCACGAGCAGTACTTC. Its translation is CASSLALTSGHEQYF.